Shown below are 9 T cell receptor beta chains from a single sample sequenced in a study of regulatory T cells in long-lasting Graves disease. Construction of TCR beta libraries relied on iRepertoire HTBI primers and on Arm-PCR targeting CDR3 regions. MiXCR, run by TCRdb on the multiplex PCR reads, gives a single entry per CDR3 protein. Found here are some 450,000 distinct CDR3 sequences, 20% to 30% of them singletons; the top ten hold about a quarter. Specified time point: persistent/refractory GD, antithyroid drugs over 5 years with positive TRAb. From PBMCs, RNA was extracted and then used to make the TCR library. Sequenced here: peripheral blood mononuclear cells (PBMCs), sampled when the disease was refractory, from a patient treated with antithyroid drugs. The receptors were gathered from a female donor with Graves disease.

This clonotype was counted only a few times. This chain connects TRBV5-1 to TRBJ2-6; D unclear. V was clipped by 0 bases and J by 4 bases, with 8 bases between them. CDR3 length equals 15 residues. In germline, CDR1 is SGHRS, CDR2 YFSETQ. The chain's CDR3 is CASSLVGKGANVLTF. The CDR3 DNA follows: TGCGCCAGCAGCTTGGTTGGGAAAGGGGCCAACGTCCTGACTTTC.

Regarding this clonotype: The junction and the germline gene differ at one end; a read error may be behind it. This sequence joins TRBV18 and TRBJ2-5; unclear D gene. CDR3 length equals 13 residues. Germline V CDR1 and CDR2: KGHSH, LQKENI. CDR3 protein: CASSLNSQEAQYF. DNA of the CDR3: TGTGCCAGCTCACTCAACTCCCAAGAGGCCCAGTACTTC.

The J gene is TRBJ1-4, the V gene TRBV19; D is uncertain. Germline V gives CDR1 LNHDA, CDR2 SQIVND (reference sequence). The CDR3 runs 15 residues. V was trimmed by 7 bases and J by 1 base, leaving 13 bases between them. Written as DNA, the CDR3 is TGTGCCAGTACCACTAACGGTGTAACTAATGAAAAACTGTTTTTT. Translated, it gives CASTTNGVTNEKLFF.

This clonotype was seen repeatedly, ten times or more. The chain recombines TRBV28 with TRBJ2-5, with TRBD1 matching over 9 bases. Trimming cost V 5 bases and J 4 bases; bases outside gene matches: 8. In germline, CDR1 is MDHEN, CDR2 SYDVKM. The CDR3 is 15 residues long. The DNA for the CDR3 is TGTGCCAGCAGTGGGTTACAGGGGGCTGGAGAGACCCAGTACTTC. It encodes CASSGLQGAGETQYF.

The J gene is TRBJ2-7, the V gene TRBV27, with unresolved D. The V end lost 4 bases, the J end lost 4 bases, and 8 bases lay between the germline ends. CDR1 is MNHEY and CDR2 is SMNVEV in the germline V gene (reference sequence). This CDR3 is built from 12 residues. The CDR3 nucleotides read TGTGCCAGCAGTTCGAAACCTTACGAGCAGTACTTC. Residues: CASSSKPYEQYF.

The chain's CDR3 is CASSSKDYWFSDTQYF. The CDR3 DNA is TGTGCCAGCAGCTCAAAGGACTATTGGTTTTCAGATACGCAGTATTTT. This chain joins TRBV11-1 and TRBJ2-3, with D possibly TRBD2 on 6 matching bases. The length of the CDR3 is 16 residues. The germline V gene has CDR1 SGHAT and CDR2 FQDESV (reference sequence). V lost 4 bases, J lost 4 bases, and 18 bases lay in between.

The chain joins TRBV6-8 to TRBJ1-1; 11 bases agree with TRBD1. This CDR3 is 15 amino acids long. Germline V CDR1 and CDR2: MNHGY, SAAAGT. V dropped 2 bases and J dropped 4; count of bases not matched to a gene: 3. The CDR3, as DNA: TGTGCCAGCAGTTACGACGGGACAGGGGGCACTGAAGCTTTCTTT. Translated, it gives CASSYDGTGGTEAFF.

The CDR3 reads CSVGSSGGYEQYF. The CDR3 bases are TGCAGCGTTGGGTCTAGCGGGGGATACGAGCAGTACTTC. The chain is built from TRBV29-1 and TRBJ2-7, with TRBD2 matching 10 bases. Germline V gives CDR1 SQVTM, CDR2 ANQGSEA. The CDR3 has 13 amino acids. Unmatched junction bases numbered 4, after V lost 4 bases and J lost 4 bases.

The chain employs TRBV7-9 and TRBJ2-4, with 12 nucleotides matching TRBD1. Germline values: CDR1 SEHNR, CDR2 FQNEAQ (reference sequence). This CDR3 has 19 residues. J lost 0 bases, V lost 0 bases, and 6 bases had no gene match. CDR3 coding DNA: TGTGCCAGCAGCTTAGCCGGGACAGGGGGCCCGAAAGCCAAAAACATTCAGTACTTC. Protein sequence: CASSLAGTGGPKAKNIQYF.